This T cell receptor beta chain was retrieved from a study of blood T cell repertoires in COVID-19. Study-wide context: Samples representing acute and convalescent COVID-19 were sourced from the United States, Italy and Spain. Sources were T cells, B-cell-depleted T cells, or PBMCs; the material itself was cDNA or gDNA.

The CDR3 runs 15 residues. Germline V gene data show CDR1 as SGHNT and CDR2 as YYREEE (reference sequence). V lost 1 base, J lost 6 bases, and 15 bases lay in between. Authors' processing steps: Amplification with reference gene primers provided the estimates of nucleated cell counts. The protocol was immunoSEQ multiplex PCR, while the TCRdb copy is restricted to in-frame clones and leaves out a portion. That table is the source of V, J and clone size, and D and trimming were worked out from the DNA. The repertoire has under 130,000 clones, approximately 89% of them found once; the top ten carry roughly 17%.

This chain joins TRBV5-4 and TRBJ2-3, with D hard to call. The sequenced material came from peripheral blood. The clonotype was recovered from a woman of 80 years or more in a cohort sampled during active COVID-19. The CDR3 DNA follows: TGTGCCAGCAGCTTGAAAGTAGTCGATCCTGATACGCAGTATTTT. Its translation is CASSLKVVDPDTQYF.